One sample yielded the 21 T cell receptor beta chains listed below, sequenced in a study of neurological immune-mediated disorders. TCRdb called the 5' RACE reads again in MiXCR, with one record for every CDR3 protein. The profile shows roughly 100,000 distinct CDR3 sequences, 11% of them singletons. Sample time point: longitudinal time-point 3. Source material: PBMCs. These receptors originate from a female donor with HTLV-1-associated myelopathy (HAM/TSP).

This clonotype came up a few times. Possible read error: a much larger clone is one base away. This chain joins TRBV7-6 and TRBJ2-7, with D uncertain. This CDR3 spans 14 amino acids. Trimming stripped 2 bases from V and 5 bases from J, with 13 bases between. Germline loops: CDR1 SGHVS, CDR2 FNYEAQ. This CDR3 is CASSLWGSTNEQYF. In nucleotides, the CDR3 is TGTGCCAGCAGCTTATGGGGAAGTACCAACGAGCAGTACTTC.

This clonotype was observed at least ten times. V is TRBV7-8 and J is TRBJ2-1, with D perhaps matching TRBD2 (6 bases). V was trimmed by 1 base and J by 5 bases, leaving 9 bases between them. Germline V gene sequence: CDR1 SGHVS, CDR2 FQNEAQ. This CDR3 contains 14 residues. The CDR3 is CASSLEGGDNEQFF. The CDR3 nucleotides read TGTGCCAGCAGCTTAGAGGGAGGTGACAATGAGCAGTTCTTC. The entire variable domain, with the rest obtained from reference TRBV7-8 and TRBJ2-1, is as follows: GAGVSQSPRYKVAKRGQDVALRCDPISGHVSLFWYQQALGQGPEFLTYFQNEAQLDKSGLPSDRFFAERPEGSVSTLKIQRTQQEDSAVYLCASSLEGGDNEQFFGPGTRLTVL.

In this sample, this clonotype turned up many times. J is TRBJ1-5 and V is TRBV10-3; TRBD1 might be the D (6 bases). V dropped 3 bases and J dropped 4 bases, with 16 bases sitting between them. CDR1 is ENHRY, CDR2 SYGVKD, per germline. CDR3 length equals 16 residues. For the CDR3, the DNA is TGTGCCATCAGTGACTACAGGGAGGGGTTGAATCAGCCCCAGCATTTT. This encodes CAISDYREGLNQPQHF.

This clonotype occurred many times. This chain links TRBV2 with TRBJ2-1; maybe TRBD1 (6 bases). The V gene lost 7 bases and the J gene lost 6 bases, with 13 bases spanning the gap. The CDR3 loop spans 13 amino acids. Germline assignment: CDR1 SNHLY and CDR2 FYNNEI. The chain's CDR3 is CASMNEGVNEQFF. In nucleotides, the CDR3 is TGTGCCAGCATGAACGAGGGGGTCAATGAGCAGTTCTTC.

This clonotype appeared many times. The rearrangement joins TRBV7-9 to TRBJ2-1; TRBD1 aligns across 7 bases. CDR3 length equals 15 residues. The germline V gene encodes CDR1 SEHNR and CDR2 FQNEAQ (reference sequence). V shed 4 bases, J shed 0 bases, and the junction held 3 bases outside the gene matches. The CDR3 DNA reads TGTGCCAGCAGCTCGGACAGGCACTCCTACAATGAGCAGTTCTTC. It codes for CASSSDRHSYNEQFF.

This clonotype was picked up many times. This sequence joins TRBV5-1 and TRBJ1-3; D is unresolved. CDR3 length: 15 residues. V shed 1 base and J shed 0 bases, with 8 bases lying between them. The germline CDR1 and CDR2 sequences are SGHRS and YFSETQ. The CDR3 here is CASSLMLSSGNTIYF. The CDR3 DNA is TGCGCCAGCAGCTTGATGCTCAGCTCTGGAAACACCATATATTTT.

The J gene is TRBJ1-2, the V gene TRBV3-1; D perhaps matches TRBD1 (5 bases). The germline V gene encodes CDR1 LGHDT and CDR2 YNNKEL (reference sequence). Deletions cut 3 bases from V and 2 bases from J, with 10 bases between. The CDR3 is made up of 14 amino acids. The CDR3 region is CASSHREGNYGYTF. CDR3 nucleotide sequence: TGTGCCAGCAGCCACAGGGAAGGGAACTATGGCTACACCTTC.

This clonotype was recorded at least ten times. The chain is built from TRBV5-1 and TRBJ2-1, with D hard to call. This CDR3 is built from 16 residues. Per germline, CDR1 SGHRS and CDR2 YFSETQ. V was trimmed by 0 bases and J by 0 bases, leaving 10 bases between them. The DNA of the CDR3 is TGCGCCAGCAGCTTGGCCGTGAAGCGCTCCTACAATGAGCAGTTCTTC. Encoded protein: CASSLAVKRSYNEQFF. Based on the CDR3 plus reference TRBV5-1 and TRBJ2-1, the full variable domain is KAGVTQTPRYLIKTRGQQVTLSCSPISGHRSVSWYQQTPGQGLQFLFEYFSETQRNKGNFPGRFSGRQFSNSRSEMNVSTLELGDSALYLCASSLAVKRSYNEQFFGPGTRLTVL.

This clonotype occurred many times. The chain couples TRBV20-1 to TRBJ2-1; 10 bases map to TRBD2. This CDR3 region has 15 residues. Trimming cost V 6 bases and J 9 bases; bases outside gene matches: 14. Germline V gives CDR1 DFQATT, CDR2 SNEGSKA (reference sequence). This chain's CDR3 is CSAPAGAGGRAEQFF. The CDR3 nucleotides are TGCAGTGCCCCTGCAGGAGCGGGGGGGCGCGCTGAGCAGTTCTTC.

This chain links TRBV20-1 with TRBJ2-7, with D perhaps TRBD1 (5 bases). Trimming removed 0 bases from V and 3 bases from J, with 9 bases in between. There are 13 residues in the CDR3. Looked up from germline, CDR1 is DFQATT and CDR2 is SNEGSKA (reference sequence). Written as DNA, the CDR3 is TGCAGTGCTAGAGATCCGCAGGGCTACGAGCAGTACTTC. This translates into CSARDPQGYEQYF.

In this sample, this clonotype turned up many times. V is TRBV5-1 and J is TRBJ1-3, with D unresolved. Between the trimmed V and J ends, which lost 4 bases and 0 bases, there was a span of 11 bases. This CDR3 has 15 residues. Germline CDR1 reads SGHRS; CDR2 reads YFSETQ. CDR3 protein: CASSLQSSSGNTIYF. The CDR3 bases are TGCGCCAGCAGCCTACAATCTTCCTCTGGAAACACCATATATTTT.

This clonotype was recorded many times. CDR3 bases: TGTGCCAGCAGCTCCAAACTCGGGACCCAGTACTTC. This encodes CASSSKLGTQYF. The chain carries TRBV7-9 and TRBJ2-5; D gene unclear. Between the trimmed V and J ends, which lost 4 bases and 7 bases, there was a span of 10 bases. Germline lookup yields CDR1 SEHNR and CDR2 FQNEAQ (reference sequence). The CDR3 contains 12 residues.

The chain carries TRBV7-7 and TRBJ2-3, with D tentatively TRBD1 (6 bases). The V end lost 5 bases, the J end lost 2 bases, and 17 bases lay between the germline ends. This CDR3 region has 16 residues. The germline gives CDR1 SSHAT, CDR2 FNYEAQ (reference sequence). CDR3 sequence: CASSPSFGQNTDTQYF. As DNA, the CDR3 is TGTGCCAGCAGCCCAAGCTTTGGACAGAACACAGATACGCAGTATTTT.

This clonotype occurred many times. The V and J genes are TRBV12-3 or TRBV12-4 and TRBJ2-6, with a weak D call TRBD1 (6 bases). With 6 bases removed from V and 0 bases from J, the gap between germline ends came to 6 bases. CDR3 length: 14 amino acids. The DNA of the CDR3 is TGTGCCAGCAGACAGGGCTCTGGGGCCAACGTCCTGACTTTC. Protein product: CASRQGSGANVLTF.

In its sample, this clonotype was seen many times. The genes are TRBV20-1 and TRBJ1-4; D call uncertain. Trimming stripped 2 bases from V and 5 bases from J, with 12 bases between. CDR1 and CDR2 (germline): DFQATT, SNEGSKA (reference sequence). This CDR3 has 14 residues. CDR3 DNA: TGCAGTGCTAGATTGAAGAAGCGGAATGAAAAACTGTTTTTT. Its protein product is CSARLKKRNEKLFF.

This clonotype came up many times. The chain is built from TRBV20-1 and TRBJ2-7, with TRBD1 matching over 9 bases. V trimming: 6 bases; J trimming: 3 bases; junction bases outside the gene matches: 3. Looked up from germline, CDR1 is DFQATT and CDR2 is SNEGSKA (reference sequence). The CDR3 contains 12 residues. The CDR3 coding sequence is TGCAGTGCCACGGACAGGGGCTACGAGCAGTACTTC. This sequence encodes CSATDRGYEQYF.

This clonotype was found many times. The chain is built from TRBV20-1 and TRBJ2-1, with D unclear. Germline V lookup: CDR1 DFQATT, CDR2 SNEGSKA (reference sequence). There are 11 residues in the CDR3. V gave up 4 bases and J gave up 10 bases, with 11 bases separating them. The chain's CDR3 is CSAKRPSEQFF. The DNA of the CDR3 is TGCAGTGCTAAGCGCCCGTCGGAGCAGTTCTTC.

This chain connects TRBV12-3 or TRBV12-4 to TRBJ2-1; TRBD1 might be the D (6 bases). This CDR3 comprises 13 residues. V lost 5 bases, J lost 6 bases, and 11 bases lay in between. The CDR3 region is CASSPGTLNEQFF. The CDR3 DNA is TGTGCCAGCAGTCCCGGGACACTCAATGAGCAGTTCTTC.

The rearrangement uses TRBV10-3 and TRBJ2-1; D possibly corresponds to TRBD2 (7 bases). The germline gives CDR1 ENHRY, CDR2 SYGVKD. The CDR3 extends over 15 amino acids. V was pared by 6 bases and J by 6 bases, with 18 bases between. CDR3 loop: CAISAEGGPGNEQFF. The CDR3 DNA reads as TGTGCCATCAGCGCGGAGGGGGGGCCGGGCAATGAGCAGTTCTTC.

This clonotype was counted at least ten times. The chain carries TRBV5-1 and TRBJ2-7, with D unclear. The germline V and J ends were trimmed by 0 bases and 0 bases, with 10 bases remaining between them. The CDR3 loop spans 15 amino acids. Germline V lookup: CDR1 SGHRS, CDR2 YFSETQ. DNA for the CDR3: TGCGCCAGCAGCTTGGGGATTAGGAGCTCCTACGAGCAGTACTTC. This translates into CASSLGIRSSYEQYF.

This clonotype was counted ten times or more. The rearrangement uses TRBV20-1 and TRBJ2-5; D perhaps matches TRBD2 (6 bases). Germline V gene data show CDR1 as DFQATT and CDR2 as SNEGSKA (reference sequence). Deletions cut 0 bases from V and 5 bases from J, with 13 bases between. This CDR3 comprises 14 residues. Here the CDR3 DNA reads TGCAGTGCTAGAGATAGACTAGGAGGTGAGACCCAGTACTTC. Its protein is CSARDRLGGETQYF.